This T cell receptor beta chain was sequenced in a study of CD8 T cells in Susac syndrome. An input of roughly 0.45 to 1 ug of RNA was subjected to reverse transcription using random hexamers. Using its own MiXCR run on the immunoSEQ multiplex PCR reads, TCRdb lists one record per CDR3 protein. The data hold roughly 200,000 distinct CDR3 sequences, with approximately 95% observed a single time. TCR beta from blood CD8+ and CD4+ T cells was sequenced. The study used treatment-naive patients who had stable or active relapsing-remitting disease as multiple sclerosis controls. The TCR originated in a human donor with multiple sclerosis. The sample consisted of CD4+ T cells from PBMCs.

CDR3 in amino acids: CSATRTGGDYYEQYF. The DNA of the CDR3 is TGCAGTGCTACCCGGACAGGGGGGGACTACTACGAGCAGTACTTC. V gene TRBV20-1 combines with J gene TRBJ2-7, with 10 bases identical to TRBD1. The germline V gene encodes CDR1 DFQATT and CDR2 SNEGSKA (reference sequence). CDR3 length: 15 residues. Losses at the gene ends were 4 bases for V and 3 bases for J; bases not matched to a gene: 9.